A single sample is the source of the 8 T cell receptor beta chains below, sequenced in a study of blood T cells in healthy people across ages. Then a second PCR, running roughly 7 to 11 cycles, was carried out with a sample-barcoded 5' primer and a J-beta primer mix. TCRdb re-called the 5' RACE reads through MiXCR, storing one row per CDR3 protein. The sample lists over 1,500,000 distinct CDR3 sequences; 49% were seen once. The source material was blood. Every receptor here comes from a woman aged 40-49 years in good health.

This clonotype occurred once. The chain uses TRBV6-6 and TRBJ2-3; D is perhaps TRBD2 (6 bases). Germline CDR1 and CDR2: MNHNY and SVGAGI (reference sequence). The germline V and J ends were trimmed by 2 bases and 1 base, with 16 bases remaining between them. The CDR3 contains 17 residues. The CDR3 region is CASSYPRGTPGTDTQYF. The CDR3 bases are TGTGCCAGCAGTTACCCCCGGGGGACCCCGGGCACAGATACGCAGTATTTT.

V is TRBV14 and J is TRBJ2-1, with D unresolved. The CDR3 contains 12 residues. The V gene's germline CDR1 is SGHDN and CDR2 FVKESK. Trimming cost V 4 bases and J 10 bases, with 11 bases left between them. The CDR3 reads CASSRFSLEQFF. Written as DNA, the CDR3 is TGTGCCAGCAGCCGATTTAGCCTAGAGCAGTTCTTC.

V is TRBV20-1 and J is TRBJ1-1, with TRBD1 matching 8 bases. The CDR3 spans 14 residues. The ends lost 0 bases at V and 4 bases at J; junction bases unmatched: 4. The germline gives CDR1 DFQATT, CDR2 SNEGSKA (reference sequence). The CDR3 DNA is TGCAGTGCTAGAGACCGACAGGGGTCCACTGAAGCTTTCTTT. Encoded protein: CSARDRQGSTEAFF.

The V gene is TRBV28, the J gene TRBJ2-5, with D unclear. The closer fit of TRBJ2-7 to the DNA end suggests the J call may be wrong. CDR1 and CDR2 from the germline V gene are MDHEN and SYDVKM. The CDR3 spans 13 residues. CDR3 amino acids: CASSFARTSEQYF. CDR3 DNA sequence: TGTGCCAGCAGTTTTGCCAGGACCTCCGAGCAGTACTTC.

This chain connects TRBV12-3 or TRBV12-4 to TRBJ1-6, with 10 nucleotides matching TRBD1. CDR3 length equals 14 residues. The V gene end was trimmed by 6 bases and the J gene end by 9 bases; junction bases not matched to a gene: 5. The chain's CDR3 is CASSHGTGASPLHF. The CDR3 DNA reads TGTGCCAGCAGCCACGGGACAGGGGCTTCACCCCTCCACTTT.

V gene TRBV2 combines with J gene TRBJ2-5, with 9 bases that match TRBD2. Germline CDR1 reads SNHLY; CDR2 reads FYNNEI. The CDR3 is 18 amino acids. V lost 2 bases to trimming and J lost 4 bases; unmatched junction nucleotides: 14. CDR3 in DNA: TGTGCCAGCAGTGAATTCTTGCGGGGGGGCTACCCAGGAGAGACCCAGTACTTC. Translating gives CASSEFLRGGYPGETQYF.

The chain employs TRBV28 and TRBJ2-5; D assignment may be TRBD1 or TRBD2 (5 bases each). V was clipped by 6 bases and J by 1 base, with 15 bases between them. The CDR3 extends over 15 amino acids. The germline V gene encodes CDR1 MDHEN and CDR2 SYDVKM. The chain's CDR3 is CASRSNRGPQETQYF. The CDR3, as DNA: TGTGCCAGCAGAAGTAACCGGGGCCCCCAAGAGACCCAGTACTTC.

This clonotype was counted only a few times. The rearrangement uses TRBV25-1 and TRBJ2-1, with 11 bases identical to TRBD1. Trimming cost V 4 bases and J 8 bases; bases outside gene matches: 10. CDR3 length: 16 residues. Germline CDR1 reads MGHDK; CDR2 reads SYGVNS. As DNA, the CDR3 is TGTGCCAGCAGTGGGATAGGGACAGGGGGTTTCCATGAGCAGTTCTTC. It yields the protein CASSGIGTGGFHEQFF.